The sequence of this T cell receptor (beta chain) was determined in a study of blood T cell repertoires in COVID-19. Study overall: From T cells, B-cell-depleted T cells, or PBMCs came the material, which was cDNA or gDNA.

In the authors' methods: Nucleated cell counts were estimated from reference gene primer amplification. Data came from immunoSEQ multiplex PCR; TCRdb stores just in-frame clones and leaves some out. That table gives V, J and clone size, and the DNA gave D and trimming. The table lists about 130,000 clones, more than 70% of them singletons. V lost 6 bases and J 4 bases, leaving 10 bases between the germline ends. Germline loops: CDR1 SQVTM, CDR2 ANQGSEA. The CDR3 is made up of 12 amino acids. The source material was peripheral blood. The chain recombines TRBV29-1 with TRBJ2-1, with TRBD1 as a possible D gene (6 bases). This TCR was sampled from a woman of 80 years or more with acute or convalescent COVID-19. CDR3 in amino acids: CSVLGTYNEQFF. Written as DNA, the CDR3 is TGCAGCGTCCTAGGGACATACAATGAGCAGTTCTTC.